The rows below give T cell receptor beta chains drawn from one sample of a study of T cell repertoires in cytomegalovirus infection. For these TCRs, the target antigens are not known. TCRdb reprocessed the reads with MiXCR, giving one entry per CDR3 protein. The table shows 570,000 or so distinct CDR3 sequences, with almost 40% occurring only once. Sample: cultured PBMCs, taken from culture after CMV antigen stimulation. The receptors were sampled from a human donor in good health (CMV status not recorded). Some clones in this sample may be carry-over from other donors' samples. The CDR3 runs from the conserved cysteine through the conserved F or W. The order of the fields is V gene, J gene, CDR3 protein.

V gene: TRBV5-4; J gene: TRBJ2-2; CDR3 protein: CASSKDRTGELFF
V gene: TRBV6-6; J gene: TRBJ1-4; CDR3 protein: CASSYEQGYDEKLFF
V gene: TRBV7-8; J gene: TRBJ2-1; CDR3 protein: CASSPRTKDYNEQFF
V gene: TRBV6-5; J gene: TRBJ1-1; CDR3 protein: CASSYGQGFEAFF
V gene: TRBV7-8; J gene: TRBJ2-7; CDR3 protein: CASSAQPRQGVVYEQYF
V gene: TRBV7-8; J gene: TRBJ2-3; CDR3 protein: CASSSAGRTDTQYF
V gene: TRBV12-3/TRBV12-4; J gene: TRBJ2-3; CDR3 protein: CASSHPGGRTDTQYF
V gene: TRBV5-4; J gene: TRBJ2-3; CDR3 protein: CVSRQTSGSPDTQYF
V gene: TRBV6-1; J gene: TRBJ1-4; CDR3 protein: CASSRDRFNEKLFF
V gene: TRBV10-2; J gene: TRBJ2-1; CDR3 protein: CASSSTDRLSYNEQFF
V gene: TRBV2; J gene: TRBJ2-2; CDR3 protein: CASSLTRTGENTGELFF
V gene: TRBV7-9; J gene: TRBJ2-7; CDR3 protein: CASRGGPRHEQYF
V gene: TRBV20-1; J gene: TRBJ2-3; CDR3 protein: CSANRLAGRGPDTQYF
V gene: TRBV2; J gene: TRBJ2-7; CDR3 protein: CASSAGHEQYF
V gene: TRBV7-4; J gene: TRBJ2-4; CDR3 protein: CASSFEQPIQYF
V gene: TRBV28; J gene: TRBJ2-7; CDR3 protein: CASSAGGNRYEQYF
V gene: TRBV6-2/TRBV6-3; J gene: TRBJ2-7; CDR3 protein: CASSYLREQYF
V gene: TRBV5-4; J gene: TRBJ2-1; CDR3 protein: CASSLRGLAVSGDEQFF
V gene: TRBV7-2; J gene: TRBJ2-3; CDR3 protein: CASRREVGTDTQYF
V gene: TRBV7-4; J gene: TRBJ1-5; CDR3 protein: CASSSGTGRHQPQHF
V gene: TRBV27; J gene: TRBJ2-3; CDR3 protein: CASSPWTGGADTQYF
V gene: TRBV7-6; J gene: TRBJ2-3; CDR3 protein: CASSFTGVSGDTQYF
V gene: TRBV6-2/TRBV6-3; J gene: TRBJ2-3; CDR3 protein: CASSYSVGTQITYTQYF
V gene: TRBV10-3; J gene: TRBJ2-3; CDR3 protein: CAAGNGPPSTDTQYF
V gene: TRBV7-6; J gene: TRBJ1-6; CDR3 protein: CASSSFRGSDSPLHF
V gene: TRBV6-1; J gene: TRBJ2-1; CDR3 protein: CASPGTSGFEQFF
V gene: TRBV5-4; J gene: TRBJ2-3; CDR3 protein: CASSSGLAGRTDTQYF
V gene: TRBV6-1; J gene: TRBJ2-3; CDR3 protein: CASREGGSDTQYF
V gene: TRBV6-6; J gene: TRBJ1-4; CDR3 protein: CASSKPGQGVTNEKLFF
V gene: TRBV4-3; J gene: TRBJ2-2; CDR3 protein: CASRGVAGITGTGELFF
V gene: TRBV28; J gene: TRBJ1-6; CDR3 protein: CASSPSTARSMSYNSPLHF
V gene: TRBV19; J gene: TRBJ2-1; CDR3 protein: CASSPYSGGAAFEQFF
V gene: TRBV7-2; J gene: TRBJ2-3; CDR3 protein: CASSLIPSGSTDTQYF
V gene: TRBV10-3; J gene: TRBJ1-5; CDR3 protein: CAISDSLTHQPQHF
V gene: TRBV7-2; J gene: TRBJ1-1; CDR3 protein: CASSLDIQAPGAFF
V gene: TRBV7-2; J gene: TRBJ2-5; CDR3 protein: CASSLAGLAGGQETQYF
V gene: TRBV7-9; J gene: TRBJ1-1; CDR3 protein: CASSREGRGAFF
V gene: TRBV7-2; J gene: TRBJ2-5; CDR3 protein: CASAVVSLETQYF
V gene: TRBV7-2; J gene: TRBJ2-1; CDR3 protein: CASSLGLFNEQFF
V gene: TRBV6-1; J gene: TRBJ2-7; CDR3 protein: CASSEPRTGYYEQYF
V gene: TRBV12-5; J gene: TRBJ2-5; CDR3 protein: CASGLSPVGETQYF
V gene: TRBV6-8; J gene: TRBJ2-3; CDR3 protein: CASSYQRDFTDTQYF
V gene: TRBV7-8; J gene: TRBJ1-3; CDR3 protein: CASSFPGHDAGSGNTIYF
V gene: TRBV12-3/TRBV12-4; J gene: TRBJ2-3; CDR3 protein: CASSRIRDSGTDTQYF
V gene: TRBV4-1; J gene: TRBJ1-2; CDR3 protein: CASSGRTGDYGYTF
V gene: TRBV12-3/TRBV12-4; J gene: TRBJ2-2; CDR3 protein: CASTPGEGMAGELFF
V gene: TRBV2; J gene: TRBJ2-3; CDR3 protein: CASSGQGTDTQYF
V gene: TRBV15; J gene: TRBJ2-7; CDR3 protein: CATSRDTVAYEQYF
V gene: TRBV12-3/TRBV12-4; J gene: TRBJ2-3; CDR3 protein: CASSPRVADTQYF
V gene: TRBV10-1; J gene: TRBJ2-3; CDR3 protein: CASSGVGGPRESTDTQYF
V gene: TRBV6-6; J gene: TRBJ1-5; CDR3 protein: CASSYLGTVSNQPQHF
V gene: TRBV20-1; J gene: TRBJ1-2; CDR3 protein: CSASKAGGDYGYTF
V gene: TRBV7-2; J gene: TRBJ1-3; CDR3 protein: CASSLTGSGGNTIYF